This T cell receptor (beta chain) stems from a study of blood T cells in healthy people across ages. This clonotype was counted at least ten times. Its target is unknown. The authors ran a second PCR of roughly 6 to 12 cycles using a sample-barcoded 5' primer and a J-beta primer mix. From the 5' RACE reads, TCRdb called clonotypes with MiXCR, one entry per CDR3 protein. The repertoire holds about 1,600,000 distinct CDR3 sequences, with roughly 40% as singletons. General study findings and limits: Older individuals had lower TCR beta diversity per million T cells (the decline was roughly linear).

The CDR3 is made up of 14 amino acids. Germline CDR1 is LNHDA and CDR2 is SQIVND (reference sequence). The V and J ends lost 2 bases and 3 bases, in that order; junction bases with no gene match: 1. The specimen was blood. This clonotype was sampled from a woman aged 18-35 years in good health. V usage is TRBV19 and J usage is TRBJ2-1; the match to TRBD1 covers 7 bases. The CDR3 DNA sequence: TGTGCCAGTAGTATACAGGGGGACTACAATGAGCAGTTCTTC. It translates to CASSIQGDYNEQFF.